This T cell receptor (beta chain) originates from a study of blood T cell repertoires in COVID-19. Study information: Acute and convalescent COVID-19 specimens originated in the United States, Italy and Spain. T cells, B-cell-depleted T cells, or PBMCs supplied cDNA or gDNA.

This CDR3 contains 12 residues. Germline CDR1 is SQVTM and CDR2 is ANQGSEA. Trimming removed 7 bases at V and 10 bases at J, with 17 bases between. Authors' processing steps: Reference gene primer amplification yielded estimated nucleated cell counts. Clones were read by immunoSEQ multiplex PCR, and TCRdb kept only the in-frame ones, dropping some. V, J and clone size reflect that table, while D and trimming were determined from the DNA. Of around 150,000 clones listed, roughly 90% are singletons. This TCR was recovered from a man aged 18-30 years with acute or convalescent COVID-19. Source material: peripheral blood. This chain joins TRBV29-1 and TRBJ2-1; TRBD1 might be the D (5 bases). In nucleotides, the CDR3 is TGCAGCGCCACCACAGGTCCCTCAGAGCAGTTCTTC. Its protein product is CSATTGPSEQFF.